The clone carrying this T cell receptor beta chain was picked up many times. Its antigen remains unidentified. Each CDR3 protein gets one entry after TCRdb re-called the 5' RACE reads with MiXCR. The sample has 9,500 to 10,000 distinct CDR3 sequences, roughly 6% seen once. This specimen belongs to a study of spatial heterogeneity in lung cancer. Study-level information: Detection of beta-chain sequences consistently exceeded that of alpha-chain sequences.

General study findings and limits: Intratumoral expanded alpha and beta TCR counts were found to track tumor mutation counts.

As to time point: sample taken at primary tumor resection. Untreated early-stage non-small cell lung cancer patients, 72 in total, were the donors. Whole RNA, which was extracted from tumor, nontumor lung tissue or frozen PBMC, was sequenced without any cell sorting. CDR1 is MNHNS and CDR2 is SASEGT in the germline V gene. V shed 7 bases and J shed 8 bases, with 11 bases lying between them. The length of the CDR3 is 11 residues. The receptor was derived from a male donor with early-stage non-small cell lung cancer. The sample in question was lung tumor tissue, obtained at surgery. This sequence joins TRBV6-1 and TRBJ1-2; D remains ambiguous. CDR3 protein: CASNAVGGYTF. The CDR3 DNA reads TGTGCCAGCAACGCCGTCGGGGGCTACACCTTC.